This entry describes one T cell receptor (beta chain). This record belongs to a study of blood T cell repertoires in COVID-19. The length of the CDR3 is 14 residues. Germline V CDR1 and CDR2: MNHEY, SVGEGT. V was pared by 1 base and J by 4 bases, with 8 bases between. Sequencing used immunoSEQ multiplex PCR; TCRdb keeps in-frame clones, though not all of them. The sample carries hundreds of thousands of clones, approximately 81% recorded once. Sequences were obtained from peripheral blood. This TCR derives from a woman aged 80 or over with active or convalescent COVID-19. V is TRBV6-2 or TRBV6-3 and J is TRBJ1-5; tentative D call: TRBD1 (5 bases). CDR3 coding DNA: TGTGCCAGCAGTTACTTAGGGGTTAATCAGCCCCAGCATTTT. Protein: CASSYLGVNQPQHF.